The next 26 T cell receptor beta chains were all read from a single sample in a study of cytomegalovirus exposure and HLA in healthy donors. The primer mix had 60 Vbeta and 13 Jbeta primers. Libraries were prepared by immunoSEQ multiplex PCR; TCRdb keeps only in-frame clonotypes and omits some of them. The table has 30,000 to 45,000 clones, 86% seen once. The sample comprised PBMCs. The receptor set was obtained from a woman between 40 and 55 years old in good health and CMV-seropositive.

This rearrangement joins TRBV27 to TRBJ1-5; tentatively, D is TRBD1 (6 bases). The V gene's germline CDR1 is MNHEY and CDR2 SMNVEV (reference sequence). The CDR3 contains 16 residues. With 6 bases removed from V and 1 base from J, the gap between germline ends came to 16 bases. CDR3 residues: CASSLTPTGSNQPQHF. CDR3 in DNA: TGTGCCAGCAGCCTTACCCCAACAGGGAGCAATCAGCCCCAGCATTTT.

J is TRBJ1-6 and V is TRBV5-4; unclear D gene. The CDR3 has 15 residues. The ends were cut back, 1 base at V and 4 bases at J, with 9 bases in the middle. Germline values: CDR1 SGHNT, CDR2 YYREEE (reference sequence). The CDR3 region has the DNA TGTGCCAGCAGCTTGCAGGTCCTTTATAATTCACCCCTCCACTTT. Translation gives CASSLQVLYNSPLHF.

The chain has TRBV7-9 and TRBJ1-1; D is unclear. CDR3 length: 12 amino acids. V dropped 3 bases and J dropped 4 bases, with 6 bases sitting between them. The V gene's germline CDR1 is SEHNR and CDR2 FQNEAQ (reference sequence). CDR3: CASSLAATEAFF. The CDR3 DNA sequence: TGTGCCAGCAGCTTGGCGGCCACTGAAGCTTTCTTT.

The V and J genes are TRBV10-3 and TRBJ2-5; D is perhaps TRBD1 (5 bases). The CDR3 is 13 amino acids. V lost 6 bases to trimming and J lost 1 base, with 9 bases between them. Germline V gives CDR1 ENHRY, CDR2 SYGVKD. This CDR3 reads CAIRTGLQETQYF. In nucleotides, the CDR3 is TGTGCCATCAGAACAGGCCTCCAAGAGACCCAGTACTTC.

V is TRBV7-9 and J is TRBJ2-7; the match to TRBD1 covers 9 bases. In germline, CDR1 is SEHNR, CDR2 FQNEAQ (reference sequence). After removal of 1 base from V and 7 bases from J, the junction contained 5 bases not matched to a gene. The CDR3 contains 14 residues. The CDR3 DNA reads TGTGCCAGCAGCTTAGGACAGGGGGAAGGGGAGCAGTACTTC. It is translated as CASSLGQGEGEQYF.

The gene calls are TRBV2 and TRBJ2-7; D perhaps matches TRBD2 (5 bases). Trimming removed 1 base from V and 2 bases from J, with 12 bases in between. Germline values: CDR1 SNHLY, CDR2 FYNNEI. This CDR3 contains 15 residues. CDR3 nucleotides: TGTGCCAGCAGTGAAGGACGGGAACGGACCTACGAGCAGTACTTC. This codes for CASSEGRERTYEQYF.

The J gene is TRBJ2-3, the V gene TRBV7-2; TRBD1 might be the D (7 bases). The CDR3 has 17 residues. V gave up 0 bases and J gave up 1 base, with 14 bases separating them. From germline, CDR1 is SGHTA and CDR2 FQGNSA. CDR3 amino acids: CASSLAVLRGGTDTQYF. CDR3 coding DNA: TGTGCCAGCAGCTTAGCGGTTCTCAGGGGGGGCACAGATACGCAGTATTTT.

CDR3 residues: CASSREGGSYEQYF. Here the CDR3 DNA reads TGCGCCAGCAGTCGGGAAGGGGGCAGCTACGAGCAGTACTTC. V is TRBV23-1 and J is TRBJ2-7, with 7 bases lining up with TRBD1. TRBV23-1 is reported as an ORF; its role is uncertain. J gave up 3 bases and V 4 bases, and 6 bases lay outside the gene matches. This CDR3 is 14 amino acids long.

The chain joins TRBV7-2 to TRBJ2-1; no clear D gene. Trimming pared 2 bases from V and 9 bases from J, leaving 11 bases between. The CDR3 loop spans 13 amino acids. CDR1 and CDR2 from the germline V gene are SGHTA and FQGNSA. The CDR3 reads CASSLNRVSEQFF. The CDR3 DNA reads TGTGCCAGCAGCTTAAATCGAGTTAGTGAGCAGTTCTTC. The complete variable domain, with remaining parts taken from reference TRBV7-2 and TRBJ2-1, reads GAGVSQSPSNKVTEKGKDVELRCDPISGHTALYWYRQSLGQGLEFLIYFQGNSAPDKSGLPSDRFSAERTGGSVSTLTIQRTQQEDSAVYLCASSLNRVSEQFFGPGTRLTVL.

The chain links TRBV6-5 to TRBJ1-2, with D possibly matching TRBD1 (6 bases). This CDR3 is 15 amino acids long. The V end was cut by 0 bases, the J end by 4 bases, with 12 bases between. The germline V gene encodes CDR1 MNHEY and CDR2 SVGAGI. CDR3 DNA sequence: TGTGCCAGCAGTTACTCGTTCGGGACAATCTATGGCTACACCTTC. Translated, it gives CASSYSFGTIYGYTF.

The rearrangement uses TRBV2 and TRBJ1-6; weak D call: TRBD1 (6 bases). Germline assignment: CDR1 SNHLY and CDR2 FYNNEI. V lost 6 bases, J lost 0 bases, and 12 bases lay in between. This CDR3 spans 16 amino acids. DNA for the CDR3: TGTGCCAGCAGAATAGACAGGAGCTCCTATAATTCACCCCTCCACTTT. Translation: CASRIDRSSYNSPLHF.

The rearrangement joins TRBV5-1 to TRBJ2-7; TRBD2 matches at 7 bases. The length of the CDR3 is 15 residues. Germline V gene data show CDR1 as SGHRS and CDR2 as YFSETQ. V was pared by 0 bases and J by 5 bases, with 8 bases of the junction left unmatched. The CDR3 DNA reads TGCGCCAGCAGCTTGGGCGCTAGCGGTACGAACGAGCAGTACTTC. Amino acids: CASSLGASGTNEQYF.

Only one count was recorded for this clone. The chain combines TRBV5-1 with TRBJ2-2; D is uncertain. V was pared by 9 bases and J by 5 bases, with 8 bases between. Germline CDR1 is SGHRS and CDR2 is YFSETQ. The CDR3 consists of 11 residues. The CDR3 sequence: CATQNTGELFF. For the CDR3, the DNA is TGCGCCACCCAGAATACCGGGGAGCTGTTTTTT.

This rearrangement joins TRBV5-1 to TRBJ2-3; D is uncertain. The CDR3 loop spans 14 amino acids. The germline CDR1 and CDR2 sequences are SGHRS and YFSETQ. CDR3 sequence: CASRESGAEDTQYF. The CDR3 nucleotides are TGCGCTAGCCGAGAGAGTGGAGCCGAAGATACGCAGTATTTT.

This clone turned up a few times. This chain links TRBV9 with TRBJ2-7; 7 bases align to TRBD2. With V trimmed by 5 bases and J by 0 bases, 8 bases remained unmatched. The CDR3 has 15 residues. The V gene's germline CDR1 is SGDLS and CDR2 YYNGEE. The CDR3 DNA sequence: TGTGCCAGCAGTGCTACGGGGGGTTCCTCCTACGAGCAGTACTTC. It translates to CASSATGGSSYEQYF.

The chain has TRBV7-9 and TRBJ1-6; 11 bases are a match to TRBD1. J was trimmed by 9 bases and V by 5 bases; bases with no gene match: 6. CDR1 is SEHNR and CDR2 is FQNEAQ in the germline V gene (reference sequence). The CDR3 totals 15 residues. This CDR3 is CASSLGQGAISPLHF. The CDR3 DNA reads as TGTGCCAGCAGCCTAGGACAGGGGGCCATTTCACCCCTCCACTTT.

This chain links TRBV7-2 with TRBJ1-1; D perhaps matches TRBD1 (6 bases). This CDR3 comprises 17 residues. Trimming cost V 4 bases and J 1 base, with 19 bases left between them. Germline V gives CDR1 SGHTA, CDR2 FQGNSA. The CDR3 spells CASSSPYRAWGNTEAFF. The CDR3 DNA reads as TGTGCCAGCAGCTCGCCATACAGGGCTTGGGGGAACACTGAAGCTTTCTTT.

The gene calls are TRBV7-2 and TRBJ2-1; 7 bases line up with TRBD2. This CDR3 has 16 amino acids. V was pared by 3 bases and J by 6 bases, with 11 bases of the junction left unmatched. The germline gives CDR1 SGHTA, CDR2 FQGNSA. CDR3 DNA: TGTGCCAGCAGCTTGCTAACAGGACTAGAAGGCAATGAGCAGTTCTTC. This codes for CASSLLTGLEGNEQFF.

This chain links TRBV11-3 with TRBJ2-1; 16 bases agree with TRBD2. CDR1 is SGHNT and CDR2 is YENEEA in the germline V gene. The junction had 9 bases not matched to a gene; V was cut back by 5 bases and J by 8 bases. The CDR3 is 17 residues long. The CDR3, as DNA: TGTGCCAGCAGCCACGTGGGTGGGACTAGCGGGGGGGATGAGCAGTTCTTC. As protein: CASSHVGGTSGGDEQFF.

The chain links TRBV2 to TRBJ2-1; the match to TRBD1 covers 7 bases. This CDR3 has 16 residues. Germline CDR1 reads SNHLY; CDR2 reads FYNNEI. The V and J ends lost 7 bases and 0 bases, in that order; junction bases with no gene match: 9. The CDR3 bases are TGTGCCAGCACCGGAAGGGGGCGGAGCTCCTACAATGAGCAGTTCTTC. Its translation: CASTGRGRSSYNEQFF.

The chain carries TRBV4-2 and TRBJ2-1, with TRBD2 matching 8 bases. There are 15 residues in the CDR3. V was pared by 0 bases and J by 7 bases, with 5 bases of the junction left unmatched. Germline V gene lookup returns CDR1 LGHNA and CDR2 YNFKEQ. CDR3 DNA sequence: TGTGCCAGCAGCCAAGAAGGAGGGACTAGAAATGAGCAGTTCTTC. Protein sequence: CASSQEGGTRNEQFF.

The sample holds one count of this clone. The rearrangement joins TRBV5-1 to TRBJ2-5; 7 positions agree with TRBD2. The J segment lost 2 bases and the V segment lost 2 bases, leaving 3 bases of the junction unmatched. Germline V CDR1 and CDR2: SGHRS, YFSETQ. CDR3 size: 14 residues. The CDR3 here is CASSFVGGQETQYF. The CDR3 DNA reads TGCGCCAGCAGCTTTGTCGGGGGGCAAGAGACCCAGTACTTC.

This clone appeared once. The chain is built from TRBV19 and TRBJ2-1; 10 positions match TRBD1. Germline V gene lookup returns CDR1 LNHDA and CDR2 SQIVND (reference sequence). Trimming removed 5 bases from V and 8 bases from J; junction bases left unmatched: 12. The CDR3 sequence is 16 residues long. The CDR3, as DNA: TGTGCCAGTAGTCCTACCCGGGACAGGGGTCTCCATGAGCAGTTCTTC. This codes for CASSPTRDRGLHEQFF.

The chain couples TRBV30 to TRBJ1-3, with TRBD1 matching 7 bases. The CDR3 totals 14 residues. J was trimmed by 0 bases and V by 3 bases; bases with no gene match: 2. Germline-derived CDR1 and CDR2 are GTSNPN and SVGIG (reference sequence). The CDR3 coding sequence is TGTGCCTGGAGACAGGGGAACTCTGGAAACACCATATATTTT. It is translated as CAWRQGNSGNTIYF.

The gene calls are TRBV7-8 and TRBJ1-2, with D unclear. CDR1 is SGHVS and CDR2 is FQNEAQ in the germline V gene. The CDR3 runs 16 residues. Trimming removed 5 bases from V and 8 bases from J, with 24 bases in between. CDR3 protein: CASSPKGERGELGYTF. DNA for the CDR3: TGTGCCAGCAGCCCGAAAGGAGAACGGGGAGAACTGGGCTACACCTTC. Drawing the rest from reference TRBV7-8 and TRBJ1-2, the complete variable domain is GAGVSQSPRYKVAKRGQDVALRCDPISGHVSLFWYQQALGQGPEFLTYFQNEAQLDKSGLPSDRFFAERPEGSVSTLKIQRTQQEDSAVYLCASSPKGERGELGYTFGSGTRLTVV.

The chain employs TRBV7-8 and TRBJ1-4, with a possible D match to TRBD1 (6 bases). The germline V and J ends were trimmed by 2 bases and 7 bases, with 11 bases remaining between them. The germline V gene has CDR1 SGHVS and CDR2 FQNEAQ. The CDR3 extends over 14 amino acids. Here the CDR3 reads CASSLPGTPEKLFF. The CDR3 DNA reads as TGTGCCAGCAGCTTACCCGGGACACCTGAAAAACTGTTTTTT.